These 12 T cell receptor beta chains were all obtained from the same sample, sequenced in a study of T cell responses to AZD1222 COVID-19 vaccine. Using immunoSEQ multiplex PCR, the repertoire was profiled, and TCRdb retains in-frame clones only, with some absent. The table lists 130,000 to 150,000 clones, roughly nine tenths of them singletons. This specimen was peripheral blood, taken on day 0 of AZD1222 vaccination. Every receptor here comes from an adult in good health.

The V and J genes are TRBV4-1 and TRBJ2-1; TRBD2 is a possible D gene (5 bases). This CDR3 has 15 amino acids. Germline CDR1 MGHRA, CDR2 YSYEKL. Trimming left V 2 bases short and J 8 bases short, with 16 bases between. The CDR3 here is CASSQLGLVRDEQFF. The DNA of the CDR3 is TGCGCCAGCAGCCAATTAGGGCTAGTGAGGGATGAGCAGTTCTTC.

This rearrangement joins TRBV2 to TRBJ2-1; D remains unclear. V was cut by 7 bases and J by 10 bases, with 8 bases left in between. The CDR3 is 10 amino acids. Germline values: CDR1 SNHLY, CDR2 FYNNEI. The CDR3 sequence is CASKPTEQFF. The DNA for the CDR3 is TGTGCCAGCAAACCCACCGAGCAGTTCTTC.

J is TRBJ2-7 and V is TRBV2; 8 bases are a match to TRBD1. The CDR3 spans 16 residues. The V gene end was trimmed by 1 base and the J gene end by 4 bases; junction bases not matched to a gene: 9. The germline CDR1 and CDR2 sequences are SNHLY and FYNNEI. The CDR3 is CASSEGPLQGAYEQYF. CDR3 in DNA: TGTGCCAGCAGTGAAGGCCCTCTGCAGGGGGCTTACGAGCAGTACTTC.

The chain links TRBV6-5 to TRBJ1-5; D call uncertain. Germline V gene data show CDR1 as MNHEY and CDR2 as SVGAGI. This CDR3 is 13 amino acids long. Trimming cost V 4 bases and J 5 bases, with 9 bases left between them. CDR3 amino acids: CASSFRSDQPQHF. For the CDR3, the DNA is TGTGCCAGCAGTTTCAGGTCCGATCAGCCCCAGCATTTT.

The genes are TRBV7-3 and TRBJ2-1, with D possibly TRBD2 on 5 matching bases. CDR3 length: 15 residues. V shed 6 bases and J shed 7 bases, with 19 bases lying between them. From germline, CDR1 is SGHTA and CDR2 FQGTGA. DNA of the CDR3: TGTGCCAGCAGTGGCGGGCCCGGAATCTTAAATGAGCAGTTCTTC. As protein: CASSGGPGILNEQFF.

The J gene is TRBJ2-7, the V gene TRBV5-1, with 7 positions matching TRBD1. In germline, CDR1 is SGHRS, CDR2 YFSETQ. CDR3 size: 14 residues. With V trimmed by 0 bases and J by 3 bases, 3 bases remained unmatched. CDR3 nucleotide sequence: TGCGCCAGCAGCTTGGGGCAGGGGGACTACGAGCAGTACTTC. Translation: CASSLGQGDYEQYF.

V is TRBV9 and J is TRBJ1-6; D is uncertain. Germline CDR1 SGDLS, CDR2 YYNGEE. This CDR3 has 14 amino acids. Trimming cost V 6 bases and J 6 bases, with 13 bases left between them. CDR3 amino acids: CASTVGSANSPLHF. In DNA form, the CDR3 reads TGTGCCAGCACCGTGGGGTCAGCTAATTCACCCCTCCACTTT.

The rearrangement joins TRBV27 to TRBJ1-5; 7 bases map to TRBD1. In germline, CDR1 is MNHEY, CDR2 SMNVEV (reference sequence). The CDR3 extends over 15 amino acids. J lost 4 bases, V lost 0 bases, and 3 bases had no gene match. CDR3 coding DNA: TGTGCCAGCAGTTTATCTACGACAGGGAATCAGCCCCAGCATTTT. Residues: CASSLSTTGNQPQHF.

The chain joins TRBV9 to TRBJ1-1, with D perhaps matching TRBD1 (5 bases). V was clipped by 6 bases and J by 6 bases, with 9 bases between them. The CDR3 covers 11 residues. Germline V gives CDR1 SGDLS, CDR2 YYNGEE. The CDR3: CASTWGSEAFF. CDR3 DNA sequence: TGTGCCAGCACCTGGGGGTCTGAAGCTTTCTTT. Combining the CDR3 with reference TRBV9 and TRBJ1-1 gives the whole variable domain DSGVTQTPKHLITATGQRVTLRCSPRSGDLSVYWYQQSLDQGLQFLIQYYNGEERAKGNILERFSAQQFPDLHSELNLSSLELGDSALYFCASTWGSEAFFGQGTRLTVV.

A single count supports this clone. This chain joins TRBV7-6 and TRBJ2-1; D is perhaps TRBD1 or TRBD2 (6 bases each). Trimming removed 3 bases at V and 8 bases at J, with 8 bases between. CDR1 and CDR2 (germline): SGHVS, FNYEAQ. The CDR3 has 12 amino acids. The CDR3 reads CASSLGGDEQFF. The CDR3 DNA reads as TGTGCCAGCAGCTTGGGGGGCGATGAGCAGTTCTTC. The full variable domain, with the rest looked up from reference TRBV7-6 and TRBJ2-1, is GAGVSQSPRYKVTKRGQDVALRCDPISGHVSLYWYRQALGQGPEFLTYFNYEAQQDKSGLPNDRFSAERPEGSISTLTIQRTEQRDSAMYRCASSLGGDEQFFGPGTRLTVL.

V and J are TRBV5-5 and TRBJ2-2; D may be TRBD1 or TRBD2 (5 bases each). Trimming shortened V by 0 bases and J by 5 bases, and 17 bases separated the two germline ends. The germline V gene encodes CDR1 SGHKS and CDR2 YYEKEE (reference sequence). The CDR3 totals 17 residues. The CDR3 loop is CASSLGGKTTQTGELFF. The CDR3 DNA reads as TGTGCCAGCAGCTTGGGGGGCAAGACTACCCAAACCGGGGAGCTGTTTTTT. Full variable domain (remainder filled in from reference TRBV5-5 and TRBJ2-2): DAGVTQSPTHLIKTRGQQVTLRCSPISGHKSVSWYQQVLGQGPQFIFQYYEKEERGRGNFPDRFSARQFPNYSSELNVNALLLGDSALYLCASSLGGKTTQTGELFFGEGSRLTVL.

The chain has TRBV5-4 and TRBJ2-3, with D unclear. Germline-derived CDR1 and CDR2 are SGHNT and YYREEE (reference sequence). The V gene lost 4 bases and the J gene lost 6 bases, with 12 bases spanning the gap. The CDR3 has 13 residues. CDR3 residues: CASSPETGDTQYF. CDR3 nucleotide sequence: TGTGCCAGCAGCCCGGAAACCGGGGATACGCAGTATTTT.